This TCR beta chain comes out of a study of control samples from healthy donors and cancer patients. This CDR3 spans 16 amino acids. Germline CDR1 reads DFQATT; CDR2 reads SNEGSKA (reference sequence). With V trimmed by 3 bases and J by 3 bases, 12 bases remained unmatched. Some clones are missing from TCRdb's copy, which holds only in-frame ones; the method was immunoSEQ multiplex PCR. The repertoire holds around 92,000 clones, with more than 75% as singletons. The sample consisted of blood. The clonotype comes from a man aged 60 to 69 in good health. V usage is TRBV20-1 and J usage is TRBJ2-7, with 9 bases aligning to TRBD2. The CDR3 coding sequence is TGCAGTGCTAGTACTTTGTCTAGCGGGATTCTCTACGAGCAGTACTTC. Protein: CSASTLSSGILYEQYF.